This TCR beta chain was sequenced in a study of siplizumab effects on memory and regulatory T cells. Study at large: Mixed lymphocyte reactions were matched in twos, containing siplizumab at around 0.97 ug/mL or lacking drug. The study, taken as a whole, reports: Alloreactive sequences traceable to unstimulated CD4+ memory cells declined significantly under siplizumab.

With respect to this clone: Its antigen is undetermined.

Per the germline V gene, CDR1 is MDHEN and CDR2 is SYDVKM. CDR3 length: 18 residues. V trimming: 5 bases; J trimming: 4 bases; junction bases outside the gene matches: 15. Around 10^5 TCR templates underwent assay in every sample. TCRdb keeps only in-frame clones here, not all; method: immunoSEQ multiplex PCR. Here the sample spans approximately 14,000 clones, approximately 45% being singletons. Over a period of about six days at 37 degrees C, the mixed lymphocyte reaction cells were cocultured. The genes are TRBV28 and TRBJ2-3; 10 bases match TRBD2. The sample comprised CFSE-low (dividing) CD4+ T cells sorted from an allogeneic mixed lymphocyte reaction. This receptor was obtained from a human donor in good health; the cells came from an allogeneic mixed lymphocyte reaction. Some clones in this sample may be carry-over from other donors' samples. The CDR3 coding sequence is TGTGCCAGCAGTCCCGCCACTCTAGCGGGAGCACTCGCAGATACGCAGTATTTT. Its protein is CASSPATLAGALADTQYF. Full variable domain (outside the CDR3, taken from reference TRBV28 and TRBJ2-3): DVKVTQSSRYLVKRTGEKVFLECVQDMDHENMFWYRQDPGLGLRLIYFSYDVKMKEKGDIPEGYSVSREKKERFSLILESASTNQTSMYLCASSPATLAGALADTQYFGPGTRLTVL.